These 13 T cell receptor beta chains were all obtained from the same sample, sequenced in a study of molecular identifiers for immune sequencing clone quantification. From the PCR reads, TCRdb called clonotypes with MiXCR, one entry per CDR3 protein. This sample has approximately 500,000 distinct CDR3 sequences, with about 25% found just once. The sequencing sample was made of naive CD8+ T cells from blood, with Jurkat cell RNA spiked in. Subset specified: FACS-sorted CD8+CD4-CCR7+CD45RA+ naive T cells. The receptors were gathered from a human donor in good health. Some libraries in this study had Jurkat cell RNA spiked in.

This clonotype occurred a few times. CDR3 sequence: CASSSSVGSWYEQYF. The CDR3 DNA follows: TGTGCCAGCAGTTCCTCGGTGGGTTCTTGGTACGAGCAGTACTTC. The genes are TRBV12-3 or TRBV12-4 and TRBJ2-7, with D hard to call. The CDR3 covers 15 residues. The V end was cut by 4 bases, the J end by 4 bases, with 17 bases between.

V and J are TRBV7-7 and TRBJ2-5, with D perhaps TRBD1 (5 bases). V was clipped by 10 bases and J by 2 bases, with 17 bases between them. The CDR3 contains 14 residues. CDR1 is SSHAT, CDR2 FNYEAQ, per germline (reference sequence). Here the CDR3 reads CAIPGRDTQETQYF. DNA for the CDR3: TGTGCCATTCCGGGCAGGGATACTCAAGAGACCCAGTACTTC.

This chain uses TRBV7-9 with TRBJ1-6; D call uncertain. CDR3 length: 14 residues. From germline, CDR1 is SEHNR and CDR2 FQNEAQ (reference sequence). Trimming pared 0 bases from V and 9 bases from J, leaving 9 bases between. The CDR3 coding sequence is TGTGCCAGCAGCTTAGCTTCGGCCCTTTCACCCCTCCACTTT. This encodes CASSLASALSPLHF.

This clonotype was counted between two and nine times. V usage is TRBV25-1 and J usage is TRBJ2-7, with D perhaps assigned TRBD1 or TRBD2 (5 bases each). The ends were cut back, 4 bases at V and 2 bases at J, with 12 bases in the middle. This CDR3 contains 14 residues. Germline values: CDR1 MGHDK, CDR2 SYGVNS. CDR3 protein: CASSGGRNTYEQYF. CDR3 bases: TGTGCCAGCAGTGGGGGACGGAACACCTACGAGCAGTACTTC.

CDR3 DNA sequence: TGTGCCAGCAGTTTGTTCAGGAAGAGCTCTGGAAACACCATATATTTT. Its protein product is CASSLFRKSSGNTIYF. The chain links TRBV12-3 or TRBV12-4 to TRBJ1-3; D unresolved. Trimming removed 3 bases from V and 0 bases from J, with 12 bases in between. The CDR3 is 16 amino acids.

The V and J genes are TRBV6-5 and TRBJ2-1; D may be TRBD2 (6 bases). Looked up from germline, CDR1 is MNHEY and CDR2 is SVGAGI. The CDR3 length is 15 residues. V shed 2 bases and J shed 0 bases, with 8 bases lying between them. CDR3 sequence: CASSYVGSSYNEQFF. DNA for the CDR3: TGTGCCAGCAGTTACGTCGGGAGCTCCTACAATGAGCAGTTCTTC.

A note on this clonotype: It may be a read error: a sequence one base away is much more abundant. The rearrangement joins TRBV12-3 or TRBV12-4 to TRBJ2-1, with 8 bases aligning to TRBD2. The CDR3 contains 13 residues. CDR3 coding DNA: TGTGCCAGCCGGGGGGGCCTTGGTTATGAGCGGTTCTTC. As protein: CASRGGLGYERFF.

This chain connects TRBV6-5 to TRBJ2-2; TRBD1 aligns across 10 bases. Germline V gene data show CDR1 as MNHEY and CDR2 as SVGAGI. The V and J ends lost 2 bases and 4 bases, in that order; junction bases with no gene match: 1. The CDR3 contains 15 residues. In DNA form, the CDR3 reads TGTGCCAGCAGTTACGGGACAGGGGCCACCGGGGAGCTGTTTTTT. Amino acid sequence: CASSYGTGATGELFF.

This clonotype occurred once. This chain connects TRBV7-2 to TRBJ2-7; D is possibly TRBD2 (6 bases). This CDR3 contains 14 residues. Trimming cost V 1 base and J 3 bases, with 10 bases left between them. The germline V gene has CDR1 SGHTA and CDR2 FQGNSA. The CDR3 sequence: CASSLGAGIYEQYF. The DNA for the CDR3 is TGTGCCAGCAGCTTAGGGGCGGGAATCTACGAGCAGTACTTC.

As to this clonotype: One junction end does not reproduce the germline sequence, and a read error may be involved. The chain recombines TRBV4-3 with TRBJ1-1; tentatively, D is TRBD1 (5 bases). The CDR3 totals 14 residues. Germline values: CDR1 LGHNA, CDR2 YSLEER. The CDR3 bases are TGCGCCAGCGGCCAAAGGGGCGGGGACGCTGAAGCTTTCTTT. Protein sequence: CASGQRGGDAEAFF.

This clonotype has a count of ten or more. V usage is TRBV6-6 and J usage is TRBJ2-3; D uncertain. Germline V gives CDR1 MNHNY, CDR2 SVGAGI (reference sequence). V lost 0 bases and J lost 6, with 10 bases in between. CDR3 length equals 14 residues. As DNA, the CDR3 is TGTGCCAGCAGTTACTCAAGAGGAGACGATACGCAGTATTTT. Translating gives CASSYSRGDDTQYF.

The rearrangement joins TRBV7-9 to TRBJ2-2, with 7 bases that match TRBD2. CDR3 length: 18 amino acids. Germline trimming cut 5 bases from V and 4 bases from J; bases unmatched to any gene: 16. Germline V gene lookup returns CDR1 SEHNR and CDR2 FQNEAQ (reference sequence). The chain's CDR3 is CASSPPSAGVRGTGELFF. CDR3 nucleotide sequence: TGTGCCAGCAGCCCCCCTAGCGCGGGAGTCCGGGGCACCGGGGAGCTGTTTTTT.

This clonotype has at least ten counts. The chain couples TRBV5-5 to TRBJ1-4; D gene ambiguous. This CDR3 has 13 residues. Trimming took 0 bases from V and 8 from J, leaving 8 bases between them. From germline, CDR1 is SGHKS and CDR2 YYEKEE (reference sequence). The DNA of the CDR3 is TGTGCCAGCAGCTTGGCCGGATTCGAAAAACTGTTTTTT. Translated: CASSLAGFEKLFF.